A selection of T cell receptor beta chains follows, all from one sample in a study of T cells after yellow fever vaccination. TCRdb processed the 5' RACE reads anew with MiXCR; each CDR3 protein has one entry. Of approximately 610,000 distinct CDR3 sequences listed, roughly 17% are singletons. Sequences were derived from PBMCs, sampled about 5 days after the first yellow fever vaccination. These receptors came from a young man who received the YFV17D yellow fever vaccine. The CDR3 runs from the conserved cysteine through the conserved F or W. D genes are given only for firm matches. The size field is filled for only some rows; it gives once, few, many or a size class.

>TRBV4-2|-|few|18|TRBJ2-3
TGTGCCAGCAGCCAAGATATGGTTAAGACTCTCTCGACAGATACGCAGTATTTT
CASSQDMVKTLSTDTQYF
>TRBV7-9|-|-|13|TRBJ1-1
TGTGCCAGCACGGCCTTTGGGAACACTGAAGCTTTCTTT
CASTAFGNTEAFF
>TRBV6-1|TRBD1|-|16|TRBJ1-5
TGTGCCAGCAGTGAGCCGGACAGGGGGCGAAAACAGCCCCAGCATTTT
CASSEPDRGRKQPQHF
>TRBV5-6|TRBD1|-|15|TRBJ1-1
TGTGCCAGCAGCCGACAGGGTTCGAAGAACACTGAAGCTTTCTTT
CASSRQGSKNTEAFF
>TRBV5-4|-|-|14|TRBJ1-6
TGTGCCAGCAGCCTGGCAGTTAAAAATTCACCCCTCCACTTT
CASSLAVKNSPLHF
>TRBV29-1|-|-|14|TRBJ2-2
TGCAGCGTTGAGAGGGGGAGGAACACCGGGGAGCTGTTTTTT
CSVERGRNTGELFF
>TRBV20-1|TRBD1|few|11|TRBJ1-2
TGCAGTGCCAGACAGGGAAATGGCTACACCTTC
CSARQGNGYTF
>TRBV5-1|TRBD1|few|18|TRBJ2-7
TGCGCCAGCAGCTTGGCCCAGGGGGCAGGGCCGAGCTCCTACGAGCAGTACTTC
CASSLAQGAGPSSYEQYF
>TRBV11-2|TRBD1|-|17|TRBJ1-1
TGTGCCAGCAGCTTAGAGTACAGGGGTTCGGGGAACACTGAAGCTTTCTTT
CASSLEYRGSGNTEAFF
>TRBV5-1|TRBD1|-|14|TRBJ2-1
TGCGCCAGCAGTGGGACAGTCCAAGTTAATGAGCAGTTCTTC
CASSGTVQVNEQFF
>TRBV20-1|TRBD2|few|13|TRBJ2-1
TGCAGTGCGCCCTCAGCGGGGTACAATGAGCAGTTCTTC
CSAPSAGYNEQFF
>TRBV6-5|-|-|12|TRBJ2-1
TGTGCCAGCACCTCACACCTTAATGAGCAGTTCTTC
CASTSHLNEQFF
>TRBV6-1|TRBD1|few|13|TRBJ2-4
TGTGCCAGCAGTGAAGGACAGGGATACATTCAGTACTTC
CASSEGQGYIQYF
>TRBV7-9|-|few|14|TRBJ1-6
TGTGCCAGCAGCTTAGGGACAGCCTATTCACCCCTCCACTTT
CASSLGTAYSPLHF
>TRBV7-9|-|few|13|TRBJ2-3
TGTGCCAGACACCTCCTGGGCACAGATACGCAGTATTTT
CARHLLGTDTQYF
>TRBV20-1|TRBD1|few|18|TRBJ1-6
TGCAGTGCTCCAACCAGGGGGACCGCAAGCTCCTATAATTCACCCCTCCACTTT
CSAPTRGTASSYNSPLHF
>TRBV12-3/TRBV12-4|-|few|13|TRBJ1-1
TGTGCCAGCAGTTTTAGGAGGGCCACTGAAGCTTTCTTT
CASSFRRATEAFF
>TRBV10-2|-|few|13|TRBJ2-1
TGCGCCAGCAGCCGGGGACGCTACAATGAGCAGTTCTTC
CASSRGRYNEQFF
>TRBV11-2|-|few|15|TRBJ2-5
TGTGCCAGCAGCTTTTCGGGACGACAGCAAGAGACCCAGTACTTC
CASSFSGRQQETQYF
>TRBV5-1|TRBD1|few|14|TRBJ1-2
TGCGCCAGCAGCCCTGGGACAGGGGTAGTCGGCTACACCTTC
CASSPGTGVVGYTF
>TRBV20-1|-|once|15|TRBJ2-1
TGCAGTGCTAGTGAGCACGGCGGGGTCTACAATGAGCAGTTCTTC
CSASEHGGVYNEQFF
>TRBV12-3/TRBV12-4|TRBD1|few|14|TRBJ1-2
TGTGCCAGCAGTGGGGACAGGTCCTTTGGTGGCTACACCTTC
CASSGDRSFGGYTF
>TRBV20-1|-|few|14|TRBJ1-6
TGCAGTGCTAGCGAGGGAGACTATAATTCACCCCTCCACTTT
CSASEGDYNSPLHF
>TRBV5-5|-|few|18|TRBJ1-5
TGTGCCAGCAGCTGGGGTTCTGCGGGGAACGTCCGCAATCAGCCCCAGCATTTT
CASSWGSAGNVRNQPQHF
>TRBV15|-|few|13|TRBJ2-5
TGTGCCACCAGCAGAGTCGGGGAAGAGACCCAGTACTTC
CATSRVGEETQYF
>TRBV7-9|TRBD1|-|14|TRBJ1-6
TGTGCCAGCAGCTCCAGTACAGGGGATTCACCCCTCCACTTT
CASSSSTGDSPLHF
>TRBV4-1|TRBD2|-|15|TRBJ2-1
TGCGCCAGCAGCCAAGTGACTAGCGAAAAAACTGAGCAGTTCTTC
CASSQVTSEKTEQFF
>TRBV7-2|-|-|14|TRBJ1-1
TGTGCCAGCAGCCCGCGATCGAGGGACACTGAAGCTTTCTTT
CASSPRSRDTEAFF